One T cell receptor (beta chain) is described in this entry. Antigen: not known. Between the trimmed V and J ends, which lost 3 bases and 2 bases, there was a span of 10 bases. Germline V gene sequence: CDR1 SNHLY, CDR2 FYNNEI. The CDR3 covers 14 residues. The assay was immunoSEQ multiplex PCR, and TCRdb's table has in-frame clones only and misses some. This sample has approximately 57,000 clones, with about 80% found just once. This specimen belongs to a study of a mutant IDH1 vaccine in newly diagnosed glioma. For the study at large: Prior therapy was radiotherapy, temozolomide, or both; most received both. Regarding the study as a whole: Pseudoprogression appeared unlinked to shifts in leading peripheral T cell clonotypes. Immune responses induced by vaccination arose in approximately 93% of the patients.

As for time point: week 5, during vaccination. The vaccine gave 300 ug of a 20-mer mutant IDH1 peptide subcutaneously per dose. This receptor was taken from a woman younger than 30 with glioma. Some clones in this sample may be carry-over from other donors' samples. The input for sequencing was PBMCs, taken from a glioma patient whose treatment included an IDH1 peptide vaccine. This sequence joins TRBV2 and TRBJ2-5; D not resolved. CDR3 sequence reads: CASSDLGSQETQYF. The CDR3 nucleotides read TGTGCCAGCAGTGATTTGGGCAGTCAAGAGACCCAGTACTTC.